This entry lists 2 T cell receptor beta chains sequenced from one sample in a study of regulatory T cells in long-lasting Graves disease. The time point here: persistent/refractory GD, antithyroid drugs over 5 years with positive TRAb. The authors made the TCR library using RNA they extracted from PBMCs. CDR3-region Arm-PCR and iRepertoire HTBI primers produced the TCR beta libraries. TCRdb used MiXCR to reprocess the multiplex PCR reads, holding one entry per CDR3 protein. Of about 660,000 distinct CDR3 sequences in the sample, about 32% were seen once. Sequences were derived from peripheral blood mononuclear cells (PBMCs), sampled when the disease was refractory, from a patient treated with antithyroid drugs. Source of these receptors: a female donor with Graves disease.

V gene TRBV5-4 combines with J gene TRBJ1-2; weak D call: TRBD1 (5 bases). Per the germline V gene, CDR1 is SGHNT and CDR2 is YYREEE (reference sequence). The germline V and J ends were trimmed by 4 bases and 5 bases, with 15 bases remaining between them. The CDR3 contains 14 residues. CDR3 amino acids: CASSPGTEVYGYTF. CDR3 sequence (DNA): TGTGCCAGCAGCCCCGGGACGGAAGTTTATGGCTACACCTTC.

About this clonotype: A much larger clonotype is one base distant, so this may be a read error. The conserved final phenylalanine or tryptophan is absent from the CDR3, which likely points to a read error. V and J are TRBV11-2 and TRBJ2-7; 7 nucleotides match TRBD2. Germline CDR1 reads SGHAT; CDR2 reads FQNNGV. Trimming at V came to 3 bases and at J to 3 bases, leaving 5 bases not matched to a gene. This CDR3 contains 14 residues. The CDR3 spells CASSLVAGVYEQYY. CDR3 coding DNA: TGTGCCAGCAGCTTGGTAGCGGGTGTCTACGAGCAGTACTAC.